This T cell receptor beta chain was found in a study of T cell responses to AZD1222 COVID-19 vaccine. On the study more broadly: Some second doses came at about 4 weeks and others at about 12 weeks; these were pooled.

Study-wide results and caveats: Reports say nearly half of spike-specific TCRs go after unmutated variant regions. Spike was spanned by vaccine-associated CD4 TCRs, which were dominant at 160-218 and 743-854. Mostly white British, mostly female donors; authors suggested clonal diversity may be underestimated.

Note on this clone: Its antigen is undetermined.

Germline values: CDR1 MGHRA, CDR2 YSYEKL. The CDR3 totals 16 residues. The V gene lost 1 base and the J gene lost 1 base, with 13 bases spanning the gap. The assay was immunoSEQ multiplex PCR, and TCRdb's table has in-frame clones only and misses some. The table has 150,000 to 200,000 clones, approximately 92% seen once. The specimen was peripheral blood, collected on day 0 of AZD1222 vaccination. The clonotype comes from an adult in good health. The V gene is TRBV4-1, the J gene TRBJ2-5; D gene unclear. CDR3 DNA: TGCGCCAGCAGCCAAGGGGCTGGCTGGGGCCAAGAGACCCAGTACTTC. Translating gives CASSQGAGWGQETQYF.